Detailed here is one T cell receptor beta chain. The antigen is not known. This entry comes from a study of cytomegalovirus exposure and HLA in healthy donors. Background on the study: About 80 million unique TCR sequences came from HLA-typed donors in an early release.

Broader study findings: TCR beta V segments were, for the most part, productive about 87% or about 30% of the time in an earlier analysis.

It was with 60 Vbeta and 13 Jbeta primers that the PCR ran. The protocol was immunoSEQ multiplex PCR, while the TCRdb copy is restricted to in-frame clones and leaves out a portion. The data contain over 150,000 clones, 65% to 75% of them singletons. The donors (healthy individuals) were bone marrow donors. V was pared by 0 bases and J by 2 bases, with 5 bases of the junction left unmatched. The CDR3 loop spans 15 amino acids. Germline loops: CDR1 SGHTS, CDR2 YDEGEE. Specimen: PBMCs. The chain recombines TRBV5-8 with TRBJ2-7, with 7 positions matching TRBD1. The sequence was collected from a young man in good health and CMV-seronegative. The CDR3 here is CASSLEAGGPYEQYF. In DNA form, the CDR3 reads TGTGCCAGCAGCTTGGAGGCAGGGGGACCCTACGAGCAGTACTTC.